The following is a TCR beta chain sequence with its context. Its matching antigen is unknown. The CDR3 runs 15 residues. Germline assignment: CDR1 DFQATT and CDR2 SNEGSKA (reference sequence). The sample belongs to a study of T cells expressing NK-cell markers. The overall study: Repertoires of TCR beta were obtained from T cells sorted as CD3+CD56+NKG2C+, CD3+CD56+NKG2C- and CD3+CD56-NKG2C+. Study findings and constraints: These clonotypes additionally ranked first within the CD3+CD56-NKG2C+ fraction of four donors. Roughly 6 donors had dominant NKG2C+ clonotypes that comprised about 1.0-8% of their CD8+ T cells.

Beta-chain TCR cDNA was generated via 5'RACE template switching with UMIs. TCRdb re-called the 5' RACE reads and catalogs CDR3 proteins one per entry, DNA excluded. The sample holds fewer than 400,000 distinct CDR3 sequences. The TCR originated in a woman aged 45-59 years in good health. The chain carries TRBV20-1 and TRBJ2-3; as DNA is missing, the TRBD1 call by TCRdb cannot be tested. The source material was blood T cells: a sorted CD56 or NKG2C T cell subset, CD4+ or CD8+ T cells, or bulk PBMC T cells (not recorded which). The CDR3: CSAPPDRASTDTQYF.